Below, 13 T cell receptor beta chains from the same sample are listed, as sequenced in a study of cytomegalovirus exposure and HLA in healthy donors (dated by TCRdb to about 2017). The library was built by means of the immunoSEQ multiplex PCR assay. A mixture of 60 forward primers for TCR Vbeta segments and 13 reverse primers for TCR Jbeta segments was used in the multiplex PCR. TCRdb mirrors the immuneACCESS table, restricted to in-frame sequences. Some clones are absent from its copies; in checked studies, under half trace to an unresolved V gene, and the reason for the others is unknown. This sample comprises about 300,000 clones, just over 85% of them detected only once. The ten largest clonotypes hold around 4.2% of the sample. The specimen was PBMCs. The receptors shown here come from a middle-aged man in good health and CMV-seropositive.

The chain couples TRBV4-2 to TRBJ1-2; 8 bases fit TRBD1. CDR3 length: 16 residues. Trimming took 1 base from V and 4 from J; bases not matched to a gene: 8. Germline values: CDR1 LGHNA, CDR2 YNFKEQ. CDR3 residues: CASSQALGQGTYGYTF. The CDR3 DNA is TGTGCCAGCAGCCAAGCCCTAGGACAGGGCACCTATGGCTACACCTTC.

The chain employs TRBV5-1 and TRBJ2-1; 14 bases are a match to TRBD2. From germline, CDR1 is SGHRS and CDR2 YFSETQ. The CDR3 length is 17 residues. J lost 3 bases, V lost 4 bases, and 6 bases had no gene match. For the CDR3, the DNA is TGCGCCAGCAGCCGGGGACTAGCGGGAGAGCGCTACAATGAGCAGTTCTTC. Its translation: CASSRGLAGERYNEQFF.

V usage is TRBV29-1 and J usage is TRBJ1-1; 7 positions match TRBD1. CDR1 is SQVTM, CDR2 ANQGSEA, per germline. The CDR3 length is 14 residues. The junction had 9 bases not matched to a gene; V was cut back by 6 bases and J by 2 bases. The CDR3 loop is CSVVGTELNTEAFF. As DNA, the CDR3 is TGCAGCGTGGTAGGGACAGAGTTAAACACTGAAGCTTTCTTT.

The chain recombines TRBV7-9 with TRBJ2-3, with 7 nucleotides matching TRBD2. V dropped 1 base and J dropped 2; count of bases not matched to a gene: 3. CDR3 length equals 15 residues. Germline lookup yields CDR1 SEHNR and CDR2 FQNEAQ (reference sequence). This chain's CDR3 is CASSLELAATDTQYF. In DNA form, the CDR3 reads TGTGCCAGCAGCTTAGAGCTAGCGGCCACAGATACGCAGTATTTT.

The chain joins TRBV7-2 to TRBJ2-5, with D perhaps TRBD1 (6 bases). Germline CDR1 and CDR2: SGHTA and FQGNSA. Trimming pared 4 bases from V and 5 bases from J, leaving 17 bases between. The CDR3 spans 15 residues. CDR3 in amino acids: CASSSQPSQGETQYF. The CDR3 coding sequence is TGTGCCAGCAGCTCCCAGCCTTCCCAGGGGGAGACCCAGTACTTC.

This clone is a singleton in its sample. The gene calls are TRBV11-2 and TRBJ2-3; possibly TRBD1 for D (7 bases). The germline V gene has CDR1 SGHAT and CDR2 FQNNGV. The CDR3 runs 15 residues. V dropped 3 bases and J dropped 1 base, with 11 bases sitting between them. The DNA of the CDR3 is TGTGCCAGCAGCTTCAGGGGGGTCGGCACAGATACGCAGTATTTT. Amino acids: CASSFRGVGTDTQYF.

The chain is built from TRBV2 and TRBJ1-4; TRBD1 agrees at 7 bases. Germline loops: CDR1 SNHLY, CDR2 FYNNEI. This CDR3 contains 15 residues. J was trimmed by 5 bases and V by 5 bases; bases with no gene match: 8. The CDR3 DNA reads TGTGCCAGCAGTTCGGGACAGTTTTTAAATGAAAAACTGTTTTTT. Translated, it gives CASSSGQFLNEKLFF. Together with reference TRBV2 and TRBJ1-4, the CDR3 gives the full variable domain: EPEVTQTPSHQVTQMGQEVILRCVPISNHLYFYWYRQILGQKVEFLVSFYNNEISEKSEIFDDQFSVERPDGSNFTLKIRSTKLEDSAMYFCASSSGQFLNEKLFFGSGTQLSVL.

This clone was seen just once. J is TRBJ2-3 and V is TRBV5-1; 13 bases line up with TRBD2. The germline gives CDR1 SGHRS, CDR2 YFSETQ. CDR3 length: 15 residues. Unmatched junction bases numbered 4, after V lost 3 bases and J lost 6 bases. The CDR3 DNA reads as TGCGCCAGCAGCTCGGGACTAGCGGGAACGGATACGCAGTATTTT. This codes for CASSSGLAGTDTQYF. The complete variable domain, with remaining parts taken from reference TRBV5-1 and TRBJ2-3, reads KAGVTQTPRYLIKTRGQQVTLSCSPISGHRSVSWYQQTPGQGLQFLFEYFSETQRNKGNFPGRFSGRQFSNSRSEMNVSTLELGDSALYLCASSSGLAGTDTQYFGPGTRLTVL.

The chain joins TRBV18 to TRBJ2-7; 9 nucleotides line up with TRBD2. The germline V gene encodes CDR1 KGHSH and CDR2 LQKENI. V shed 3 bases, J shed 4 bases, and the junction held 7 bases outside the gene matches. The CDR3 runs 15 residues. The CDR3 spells CASSPGAGGPYEQYF. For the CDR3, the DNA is TGTGCCAGCTCACCGGGCGCGGGAGGGCCGTACGAGCAGTACTTC.

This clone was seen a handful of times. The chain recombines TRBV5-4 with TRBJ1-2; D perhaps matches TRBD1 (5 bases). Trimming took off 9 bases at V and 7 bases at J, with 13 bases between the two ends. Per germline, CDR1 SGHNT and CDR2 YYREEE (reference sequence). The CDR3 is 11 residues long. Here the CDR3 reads CAIPSGVGYTF. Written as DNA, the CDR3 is TGTGCCATCCCATCGGGGGTTGGCTACACCTTC.

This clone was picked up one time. The CDR3 loop is CASSSSGAHYEQYF. DNA for the CDR3: TGTGCCAGCAGTTCTAGCGGGGCGCATTACGAGCAGTACTTC. The J gene is TRBJ2-7, the V gene TRBV7-9; 9 positions match TRBD2. Germline CDR1 SEHNR, CDR2 FQNEAQ (reference sequence). Unmatched junction bases numbered 7, after V lost 6 bases and J lost 4 bases. CDR3 length equals 14 residues. The full variable domain, in which reference TRBV7-9 and TRBJ2-7 provide the parts outside the CDR3, is DTGVSQNPRHKITKRGQNVTFRCDPISEHNRLYWYRQTLGQGPEFLTYFQNEAQLEKSRLLSDRFSAERPKGSFSTLEIQRTEQGDSAMYLCASSSSGAHYEQYFGPGTRLTVT.

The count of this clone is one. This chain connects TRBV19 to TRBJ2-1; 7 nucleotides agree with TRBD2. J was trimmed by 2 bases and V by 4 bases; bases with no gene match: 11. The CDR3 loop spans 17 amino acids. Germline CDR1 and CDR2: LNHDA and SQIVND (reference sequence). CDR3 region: CASSRPGGPRAYNEQFF. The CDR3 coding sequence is TGTGCCAGTAGTAGGCCGGGGGGTCCTAGAGCCTACAATGAGCAGTTCTTC.

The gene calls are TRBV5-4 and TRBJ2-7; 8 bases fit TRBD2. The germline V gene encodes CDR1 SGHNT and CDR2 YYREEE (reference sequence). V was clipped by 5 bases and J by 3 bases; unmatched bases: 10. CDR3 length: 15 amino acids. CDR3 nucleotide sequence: TGTGCCAGCAGTTTTGGCGGGCTAGCGGGCTACGAGCAGTACTTC. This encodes CASSFGGLAGYEQYF.